There are many counts of the clone carrying this TCR beta chain. The antigen is undetermined. Authors' analysis steps: Across clinicopathological groups, CDR3 differences served as the basis for building a distant-metastasis classifier for papillary thyroid cancer. TCRdb re-called the PCR reads via MiXCR. The V and J calls follow TCRdb's processing rather than the paper's. The sample has about 93,000 clones; less than 10% are singletons. This entry is derived from a study of metastatic and nonmetastatic thyroid tumors. Study in general: Across peripheral blood and tumor or nodule tissue samples taken from malignant and benign thyroid patients, the repertoires were compared with one another.

V was pared by 2 bases and J by 2 bases, with 5 bases between. The CDR3 sequence is 12 residues long. CDR1 and CDR2 (germline): SGHNT, YYREEE (reference sequence). The study's findings and limits: Patients with malignant thyroid tumors reportedly had significantly higher TCR beta diversity than those with benign nodules, in blood and tumor.

Each patient went into thyroid surgery without having received any treatment. The sequence was obtained from a female donor with papillary thyroid cancer or a benign thyroid nodule (not recorded which). Some clones in this sample may be carry-over from other donors' samples. The sequenced sample consisted of blood. The chain is built from TRBV5-4 and TRBJ2-7; D is undetermined. In nucleotides, the CDR3 is TGTGCCAGCAGCTTAGCCCCCTACGAGCAGTACTTC. Protein product: CASSLAPYEQYF.